This T cell receptor beta chain is drawn from a study of early T cells in non-severe SARS-CoV-2 infection. TCRdb re-called the 5' RACE reads through MiXCR, storing one row per CDR3 protein. Of some 77,000 distinct CDR3 sequences in the sample, 8.5% to 10% are singletons; the top ten hold nearly 5%. Trimming at V came to 4 bases and at J to 7 bases, leaving 12 bases not matched to a gene. Germline V CDR1 and CDR2: LGHDT, YNNKEL (reference sequence). CDR3 size: 15 residues. This clonotype was observed many times. This TCR was sampled from an adult who was a healthcare worker with PCR-confirmed SARS-CoV-2 infection or an uninfected control (not recorded which). V usage is TRBV3-1 and J usage is TRBJ2-7, with 8 bases fitting TRBD1. The sequencing input was whole blood. The CDR3 region is CASSLGQGASEEQYF. CDR3 DNA: TGTGCCAGCAGCCTCGGACAGGGTGCTTCAGAGGAGCAGTACTTC.